These 30 T cell receptor beta chains originate from one sample sequenced in a study of T cells in Graves' hyperthyroidism and ophthalmopathy. What was amplified from RNA transcripts were TCR beta CDR3 regions. First-round RT-PCR with HTBI primers amplified the TCR CDR3 region. From the multiplex PCR reads, TCRdb called clonotypes with MiXCR, one entry per CDR3 protein. The table lists fewer than 350,000 distinct CDR3 sequences, about 14% of them singletons. The specimen was blood. The receptor set was obtained from a woman aged 25 to 39 with Graves' hyperthyroidism that later progressed to Graves' ophthalmopathy.

This clonotype was counted a single time. This may be a read error: a much more frequent sequence differs by one nucleotide. This chain uses TRBV13 with TRBJ2-7; 7 nucleotides match TRBD2. The ends lost 8 bases at V and 2 bases at J; junction bases unmatched: 21. The CDR3 consists of 18 residues. Per the germline V gene, CDR1 is PRHDT and CDR2 is FYEKMQ (reference sequence). In nucleotides, the CDR3 is TGTGCCAGCCGAACCGGGACTCCCTTTCTGGGAGGGACCTACGAGCAGTACTTC. This codes for CASRTGTPFLGGTYEQYF.

The rearrangement joins TRBV19 to TRBJ1-5, with D uncertain. Trimming took 6 bases from V and 0 from J, leaving 15 bases between them. CDR1 is LNHDA and CDR2 is SQIVND in the germline V gene (reference sequence). The CDR3 extends over 16 amino acids. DNA for the CDR3: TGTGCCAGTAGCAGAAACATACCTTATAGCAATCAGCCCCAGCATTTT. Translated, it gives CASSRNIPYSNQPQHF.

This clonotype occurred many times. This sequence joins TRBV7-2 and TRBJ2-1, with 9 positions matching TRBD1. Germline lookup yields CDR1 SGHTA and CDR2 FQGNSA. CDR3 length equals 13 residues. The V and J ends lost 5 bases and 7 bases, in that order; junction bases with no gene match: 3. The CDR3 DNA is TGTGCCAGCAGCCCCGACAGGGGGAATGAGCAGTTCTTC. This translates into CASSPDRGNEQFF. The complete variable domain, with remaining parts taken from reference TRBV7-2 and TRBJ2-1, reads GAGVSQSPSNKVTEKGKDVELRCDPISGHTALYWYRQSLGQGLEFLIYFQGNSAPDKSGLPSDRFSAERTGGSVSTLTIQRTQQEDSAVYLCASSPDRGNEQFFGPGTRLTVL.

This clonotype was counted many times. The chain carries TRBV20-1 and TRBJ2-5; 7 bases are shared with TRBD1. Per germline, CDR1 DFQATT and CDR2 SNEGSKA (reference sequence). After removal of 2 bases from V and 2 bases from J, the junction contained 2 bases not matched to a gene. CDR3 size: 13 residues. This CDR3 is CSARLDRQETQYF. The CDR3 coding sequence is TGCAGTGCTAGATTGGACAGGCAAGAGACCCAGTACTTC.

The table lists this clonotype with a few counts. The chain's CDR3 is CAWGRDFNQPQHF. DNA for the CDR3: TGTGCCTGGGGGCGGGACTTCAATCAGCCCCAGCATTTT. V and J are TRBV30 and TRBJ1-5, with a weak D call TRBD1 (5 bases). The V gene lost 5 bases and the J gene lost 3 bases, with 11 bases spanning the gap. The CDR3 is 13 amino acids. Germline CDR1 is GTSNPN and CDR2 is SVGIG (reference sequence).

This clonotype was detected ten times or more. V usage is TRBV30 and J usage is TRBJ2-2; 8 bases fit TRBD2. Germline assignment: CDR1 GTSNPN and CDR2 SVGIG (reference sequence). This CDR3 region has 15 residues. Germline trimming cut 0 bases from V and 1 base from J; bases unmatched to any gene: 1. The chain's CDR3 is CAWSVREGNTGELFF. Written as DNA, the CDR3 is TGTGCCTGGAGTGTCCGGGAGGGGAACACCGGGGAGCTGTTTTTT.

The chain combines TRBV6-2 or TRBV6-3 with TRBJ2-7; a weak D match, TRBD1 (6 bases). Germline CDR1 and CDR2: MNHEY and SVGEGT. V was cut by 2 bases and J by 0 bases, with 14 bases left in between. This CDR3 contains 16 residues. In DNA, the CDR3 is TGTGCCAGCAGTTACCCGGGACATGTTGACTCCTACGAGCAGTACTTC. Its protein product is CASSYPGHVDSYEQYF.

This clonotype was counted at least ten times. The V gene is TRBV10-3, the J gene TRBJ1-1; D is uncertain. Looked up from germline, CDR1 is ENHRY and CDR2 is SYGVKD. The germline V and J ends were trimmed by 6 bases and 0 bases, with 2 bases remaining between them. The CDR3 runs to 11 residues. The CDR3 nucleotides read TGTGCCATCAGGGTGAACACTGAAGCTTTCTTT. This translates into CAIRVNTEAFF.

In its sample, this clonotype was seen a few times. This chain joins TRBV5-8 and TRBJ2-3, with D unclear. Germline CDR1 is SGHTS and CDR2 is YDEGEE. V lost 3 bases, J lost 4 bases, and 12 bases lay in between. The CDR3 loop spans 14 amino acids. CDR3 coding DNA: TGTGCCAGCAGCTCGGACCTGGGCCCAGATACGCAGTATTTT. Translation gives CASSSDLGPDTQYF. Complete variable domain (other parts from reference TRBV5-8 and TRBJ2-3): EAGVTQSPTHLIKTRGQQATLRCSPISGHTSVYWYQQALGLGLQFLLWYDEGEERNRGNFPPRFSGRQFPNYSSELNVNALELEDSALYLCASSSDLGPDTQYFGPGTRLTVL.

This clonotype was seen many times. The chain has TRBV29-1 and TRBJ1-2; no clear D. Trimming removed 4 bases from V and 2 bases from J, with 8 bases in between. This CDR3 spans 12 amino acids. CDR1 SQVTM and CDR2 ANQGSEA come from the germline V gene. This chain's CDR3 is CSVVGGNYGYTF. CDR3 coding DNA: TGCAGCGTTGTGGGAGGGAACTATGGCTACACCTTC.

This clonotype was counted many times. J is TRBJ1-6 and V is TRBV28; 8 nucleotides agree with TRBD1. This CDR3 region has 15 residues. The germline V gene encodes CDR1 MDHEN and CDR2 SYDVKM. After removal of 5 bases from V and 9 bases from J, the junction contained 9 bases not matched to a gene. The DNA of the CDR3 is TGTGCCAGCAGTCCCGGACAGGGATATGGTTCACCCCTCCACTTT. Translating gives CASSPGQGYGSPLHF.

The sample holds a few counts of this clonotype. The rearrangement uses TRBV6-1 and TRBJ2-1; TRBD2 matches at 10 bases. The V gene end was trimmed by 7 bases and the J gene end by 8 bases; junction bases not matched to a gene: 8. This CDR3 has 14 amino acids. In germline, CDR1 is MNHNS, CDR2 SASEGT. DNA of the CDR3: TGTGCCAGCACCGGGACTAGCGAGAGGGATGAGCAGTTCTTC. This sequence encodes CASTGTSERDEQFF.

This clonotype was counted at least ten times. The DNA of the CDR3 is TGCAGCGTTTTCCGGGGAGAGACCCAGTACTTC. Protein product: CSVFRGETQYF. The gene calls are TRBV29-1 and TRBJ2-5, with a tentative D call TRBD2 (5 bases). V lost 5 bases and J 4 bases, leaving 8 bases between the germline ends. The germline CDR1 and CDR2 sequences are SQVTM and ANQGSEA. The CDR3 is made up of 11 amino acids.

This clonotype was recorded at least ten times. CDR3 DNA sequence: TGCGCCAGCCTAAGTGGGGGTAGCGGGATCGAGCAGTTCTTC. It translates to CASLSGGSGIEQFF. The V and J genes are TRBV10-2 and TRBJ2-1; 8 bases are a match to TRBD2. There are 14 residues in the CDR3. The germline V gene has CDR1 WSHSY and CDR2 SAAADI. After removal of 8 bases from V and 10 bases from J, the junction contained 13 bases not matched to a gene.

This clonotype was observed at least ten times. The rearrangement uses TRBV9 and TRBJ2-7, with D tentatively TRBD1 or TRBD2 (6 bases each). Trimming cost V 0 bases and J 6 bases, with 16 bases left between them. The CDR3 spans 15 residues. Germline V gene sequence: CDR1 SGDLS, CDR2 YYNGEE. CDR3 sequence reads: CASSVAGAGRGEQYF. CDR3 DNA: TGTGCCAGCAGCGTAGCGGGGGCCGGTCGGGGCGAGCAGTACTTC. Based on the CDR3 plus reference TRBV9 and TRBJ2-7, the full variable domain is DSGVTQTPKHLITATGQRVTLRCSPRSGDLSVYWYQQSLDQGLQFLIQYYNGEERAKGNILERFSAQQFPDLHSELNLSSLELGDSALYFCASSVAGAGRGEQYFGPGTRLTVT.

This clonotype has ten or more counts. The CDR3 reads CAIKGQGEGTDTQYF. In nucleotides, the CDR3 is TGTGCCATCAAGGGACAGGGGGAGGGCACAGATACGCAGTATTTT. The gene calls are TRBV10-3 and TRBJ2-3; 11 bases fit TRBD1. With 7 bases clipped from V and 1 base from J, the junction kept 4 bases outside the gene matches. The CDR3 runs to 15 residues. Germline V CDR1 and CDR2: ENHRY, SYGVKD.

This clonotype was recorded many times. The chain recombines TRBV7-3 with TRBJ2-1; 10 bases fit TRBD1. Germline values: CDR1 SGHTA, CDR2 FQGTGA. This CDR3 has 15 residues. V shed 2 bases and J 8 bases; nucleotides not matched to a gene: 6. The CDR3 reads CASSLGDRGFDEQFF. The CDR3 bases are TGTGCCAGCAGCTTAGGGGACAGGGGATTCGATGAGCAGTTCTTC.

In this sample, this clonotype turned up many times. The gene calls are TRBV18 and TRBJ1-2; TRBD1 matches at 7 bases. The ends lost 3 bases at V and 4 bases at J; junction bases unmatched: 5. The CDR3 is made up of 14 amino acids. Germline CDR1 reads KGHSH; CDR2 reads LQKENI. CDR3 sequence reads: CASSPTGTAYGYTF. CDR3 DNA sequence: TGTGCCAGCTCACCTACCGGGACAGCCTATGGCTACACCTTC.

The chain couples TRBV5-6 to TRBJ2-1, with 11 bases lining up with TRBD2. From germline, CDR1 is SGHDT and CDR2 YYEEEE. The J segment lost 7 bases and the V segment lost 3 bases, leaving 6 bases of the junction unmatched. The CDR3 sequence is 15 residues long. In DNA, the CDR3 is TGTGCCAGCAGCTGGCTAGCGGGAGGATATAATGAGCAGTTCTTC. It translates to CASSWLAGGYNEQFF.

This clonotype has ten or more counts. V is TRBV7-9 and J is TRBJ2-1; D is ambiguous. CDR3 length: 12 amino acids. The germline gives CDR1 SEHNR, CDR2 FQNEAQ (reference sequence). The V gene lost 3 bases and the J gene lost 8 bases, with 8 bases spanning the gap. CDR3 coding DNA: TGTGCCAGCAGCTTGGGCGTGCATGAGCAGTTCTTC. It yields the protein CASSLGVHEQFF.

This clonotype showed up many times. The rearrangement links TRBV7-2 to TRBJ2-7; D may be TRBD2 (5 bases). The germline V gene has CDR1 SGHTA and CDR2 FQGNSA. The CDR3 contains 16 residues. Between the trimmed V and J ends, which lost 2 bases and 7 bases, there was a span of 21 bases. The CDR3 DNA reads TGTGCCAGCAGCTTACGGGCTTGGAGCGGTAAGGTAGAGCAGTACTTC. This codes for CASSLRAWSGKVEQYF.

This clonotype was observed a handful of times. The rearrangement uses TRBV29-1 and TRBJ1-4; D gene ambiguous. Trimming removed 7 bases at V and 6 bases at J, with 6 bases between. This CDR3 comprises 10 residues. CDR1 and CDR2 (germline): SQVTM, ANQGSEA. The CDR3 DNA follows: TGCAGCGCTTTAGATGAAAAACTGTTTTTT. It codes for CSALDEKLFF.

There are many counts of this clonotype. The CDR3 nucleotides read TGTGCCAGCAGTGAATTCATGGTGCCTGGTGGGGCCAACGTCCTGACTTTC. This gives the protein CASSEFMVPGGANVLTF. The chain carries TRBV6-1 and TRBJ2-6; D is unresolved. V lost 2 bases, J lost 3 bases, and 14 bases lay in between. There are 17 residues in the CDR3. Germline V CDR1 and CDR2: MNHNS, SASEGT.

There are many counts of this clonotype. This chain uses TRBV6-1 with TRBJ2-7; the D call may be TRBD1 or TRBD2 (5 bases each). CDR1 MNHNS and CDR2 SASEGT come from the germline V gene. CDR3 length equals 14 residues. V lost 6 bases and J lost 4, with 16 bases in between. The CDR3 loop is CASRTGTGKYEQYF. The CDR3, as DNA: TGTGCCAGCAGAACCGGGACGGGTAAATACGAGCAGTACTTC.

At least ten counts were recorded for this clonotype. V and J are TRBV5-4 and TRBJ2-3; the D is unclear. CDR1 and CDR2 (germline): SGHNT, YYREEE (reference sequence). Trimming removed 2 bases at V and 2 bases at J, with 9 bases between. CDR3 length: 14 residues. The CDR3 coding sequence is TGTGCCAGCAGCTTAGGCTATACCACAGATACGCAGTATTTT. It specifies CASSLGYTTDTQYF.

This clonotype appeared many times. The chain is built from TRBV6-1 and TRBJ2-3, with 7 bases identical to TRBD2. With V trimmed by 10 bases and J by 4 bases, 11 bases remained unmatched. CDR1 and CDR2 from the germline V gene are MNHNS and SASEGT. This CDR3 region has 14 residues. CDR3 nucleotide sequence: TGTGCCACCCGGGCAGCGGGATTAGCAGATACGCAGTATTTT. It encodes CATRAAGLADTQYF.

This chain joins TRBV19 and TRBJ2-7; possibly TRBD1 or TRBD2 for D (5 bases each). The CDR3 is 15 residues long. CDR1 LNHDA and CDR2 SQIVND come from the germline V gene (reference sequence). Deletions cut 5 bases from V and 2 bases from J, with 16 bases between. CDR3 protein: CASSYPRDGTYEQYF. In DNA form, the CDR3 reads TGTGCCAGTAGTTACCCCCGGGACGGAACCTACGAGCAGTACTTC.

The chain recombines TRBV19 with TRBJ1-6; D unresolved. Germline-derived CDR1 and CDR2 are LNHDA and SQIVND (reference sequence). This CDR3 is 14 amino acids long. The V gene lost 3 bases and the J gene lost 10 bases, with 13 bases spanning the gap. CDR3 nucleotides: TGTGCCAGTAGTATCACCCAGGATGGGTCACCCCTCCACTTT. Amino acid sequence: CASSITQDGSPLHF.

In this sample, this clonotype turned up many times. The gene calls are TRBV20-1 and TRBJ2-1, with 8 bases identical to TRBD2. The V gene end was trimmed by 1 base and the J gene end by 1 base; junction bases not matched to a gene: 9. The germline V gene has CDR1 DFQATT and CDR2 SNEGSKA (reference sequence). The CDR3 is 17 amino acids. The CDR3 protein is CSARGSNSGVSYNEQFF. In DNA form, the CDR3 reads TGCAGTGCTAGAGGTTCAAATAGCGGGGTGTCCTACAATGAGCAGTTCTTC.

At least ten counts were recorded for this clonotype. V usage is TRBV4-2 and J usage is TRBJ2-7, with D maybe TRBD2 (5 bases). Germline values: CDR1 LGHNA, CDR2 YNFKEQ. This CDR3 has 15 residues. The germline V and J ends were trimmed by 0 bases and 0 bases, with 9 bases remaining between them. The CDR3 loop reads CASSQDLGSSYEQYF. The CDR3 DNA reads as TGTGCCAGCAGCCAAGATTTAGGGAGCTCCTACGAGCAGTACTTC.